This T cell receptor beta chain was retrieved from a study of beta chain features in type 1 diabetes (dated by TCRdb to between 2018 and 2020). Regarding the complete study: Mean age, gender distribution, total cell number and subset yield were not different between patients and healthy donors. A total of some 100,000,000 sorted cells were examined across all samples, and the number of cells per subset was strongly correlated with RNA yield. The study compared TCRB repertoires of sorted circulating CD4+ T cell subsets between recently diagnosed type 1 diabetes patients and matched healthy donors. Whereas all 30 or so donors provided naive and central memory subsets, regulatory and stem cell-like memory subsets were isolated from just 8 patients and roughly eight healthy donors.

Taken from cysteine to phenylalanine, the CDR3 has 12 residues. The only DNA kept is the CDR3, 36 bases in frame from the first base. V drops 5 bases and J drops 8 bases, leaving 10 bases in between. The germline V gene (reference sequence) supplies CDR1 LNHNV and CDR2 YYDKDF. What the research found in general, with its limitations: HLA sub-analyses involved small numbers of individuals, so any influence of HLA type on TCRB rearrangement remained unresolved. Fewer insertions and more nucleotide deletions at VDJ recombination sites were observed in patients with type 1 diabetes, implying thymic rearrangement abnormalities. PCR may preferentially amplify shorter templates, but because patient and control samples were amplified and corrected together, any resulting skew would affect both groups equally. Because cDNA rather than genomic DNA was sequenced, highly expressing activated cells could have been over-represented, although no difference in activation and CD3 levels was found between groups. Naive, central memory and regulatory TCRB repertoires appeared to be more similar among patients than among healthy donors. Type 1 diabetes patients showed a moderate but significant shortening of TCRB CDR3 length in all four CD4+ subsets.

From each donor, a single peripheral blood sample of around 120 mL on average was drawn into heparinised tubes. A BD FACSAria II and a panel including CD45RO, CCR7, CD25, CD127, CD95 and CD27 were used to sort naive, central memory, regulatory and stem cell-like memory CD4+ T cells. A purity above 98% was achieved for all sorted populations. Right away, PBMCs were isolated by Lymphoprep density gradient centrifugation and were stained directly, with no culture step. So that batch effects would be minimized, each experiment stained and sorted samples in pairs, pairing one healthy donor with one patient. Worth noting for this clone: Its antigen is unknown. Per-base quality was not reported, and no clone a single base away is much larger than it.

The entire isolated RNA was reverse transcribed using the High Capacity cDNA Reverse Transcription Kit, and thus expressed TCRB transcripts were sequenced. Deep immunoSEQ sequencing was applied to naive, central memory and regulatory T cell samples, giving an average of approximately 4 million total reads per sample. After sorted cells were lysed in RLT buffer, RNA was extracted with DNase-treated RNeasy Micro or Mini kits, with the choice depending on cell number. To prevent cross-contamination, every cell subset was processed on its own, while patient and healthy donor samples were processed together. The immunoSEQ multiplex PCR was used to amplify TCRB sequences from cDNA, yielding 87-bp fragments that span the CDR3 region. Amplicons were sequenced on the Illumina HiSeq platform. The paper's processing steps were these. PCR bias was computationally corrected using synthetic template baselines, reads within Hamming distance 2 were collapsed, and singletons that could not be merged were discarded. Reads were aligned against IMGT so that V, D and J genes, CDR3 length and insertions or deletions at six rearrangement sites could be assigned. Within each subset, clonotype counts were normalized to sorted cell number, after which true diversity and Gini coefficients were computed with the tcR R package. Repertoire sharing was quantified using the overlap coefficient calculated on TCRB nucleotide sequences. As a proxy for the pre-selection repertoire, out-of-frame TCRB sequences from naive cells were analyzed. In its TCRdb copy, this immuneACCESS table keeps in-frame sequences only and misses some clones. Where compared with another copy, unresolved V genes explain less than half of these, and the others have no known cause. Clone size and V and J calls were adopted from that table, with D and trimming inferred from the DNA. This sample holds hundreds of thousands of clones; approximately 28% were observed only once. The ten largest make up almost 0.065% of the sample.

The receptor chain draws on TRBV15 and TRBJ2-1; the D gene assignment is ambiguous. The sample was naive CD4+ T cells from blood. The cell subset or site label corresponds to: true naive CD4+ T cells. This clonotype was sampled from a man younger than 35 in good health. The sequenced DNA is TGTGCCACCAGCCGGGCCGGCGATGAGCAGTTCTTC. This gives the protein CATSRAGDEQFF.